Listed here are 4 T cell receptor beta chains from one sample, sequenced in a study of blood T cell repertoires in COVID-19. Sequencing used immunoSEQ multiplex PCR; TCRdb keeps in-frame clones, though not all of them. In the table there are approximately 77,000 clones, about 90% of which are singletons. The specimen was peripheral blood. Receptors were obtained from a man over 45 with active COVID-19.

The rearrangement uses TRBV19 and TRBJ1-2, with D tentatively TRBD1 (5 bases). This CDR3 is 14 amino acids long. CDR1 LNHDA and CDR2 SQIVND come from the germline V gene (reference sequence). Trimming pared 2 bases from V and 2 bases from J, leaving 9 bases between. CDR3 sequence (DNA): TGTGCCAGTAGTATACGACAGCCCAACTATGGCTACACCTTC. Protein product: CASSIRQPNYGYTF.

V is TRBV7-3 and J is TRBJ2-1, with 9 bases aligning to TRBD1. V gave up 2 bases and J gave up 6 bases; unmatched junction bases: 5. The CDR3 is 15 residues long. Germline lookup yields CDR1 SGHTA and CDR2 FQGTGA. DNA for the CDR3: TGTGCCAGCAGCTTAGGGACAGGGAGTGGCAATGAGCAGTTCTTC. Translation: CASSLGTGSGNEQFF.

The J gene is TRBJ2-3, the V gene TRBV7-2; 9 positions agree with TRBD2. With 3 bases clipped from V and 1 base from J, the junction kept 2 bases outside the gene matches. Germline V gene sequence: CDR1 SGHTA, CDR2 FQGNSA. The CDR3 is made up of 15 amino acids. This chain's CDR3 is CASSLRGGRTDTQYF. The CDR3 region has the DNA TGTGCCAGCAGCTTGCGGGGGGGCCGCACAGATACGCAGTATTTT.

The CDR3 DNA follows: TGTGCCAGCAGCGTGAGCTTCTATGGCTACACCTTC. Translation: CASSVSFYGYTF. This chain connects TRBV9 to TRBJ1-2; D is uncertain. Germline V CDR1 and CDR2: SGDLS, YYNGEE. V was pared by 2 bases and J by 4 bases, with 6 bases between. The CDR3 covers 12 residues.